Presented here are 31 T cell receptor beta chains from one specimen sequenced in a study of T cell changes during pregnancy in multiple sclerosis. The protocol was immunoSEQ multiplex PCR, while the TCRdb copy is restricted to in-frame clones and leaves out a portion. Among about 42,000 clones listed, around 84% were seen once. The sample here was CD4+ T cells from peripheral blood mononuclear cells, taken before pregnancy. All receptors come from a female donor with multiple sclerosis, enrolled in a pregnancy study.

The chain is built from TRBV6-1 and TRBJ1-6; 9 bases line up with TRBD1. Germline CDR1 MNHNS, CDR2 SASEGT. With V trimmed by 5 bases and J by 9 bases, 5 bases remained unmatched. The CDR3 contains 14 residues. CDR3 DNA: TGTGCCAGCAGTTCCGGGGACAGGGCTTCACCCCTCCACTTT. This sequence encodes CASSSGDRASPLHF.

The rearrangement joins TRBV11-2 to TRBJ2-3, with 14 nucleotides matching TRBD2. The CDR3 consists of 19 residues. The germline V gene has CDR1 SGHAT and CDR2 FQNNGV. The J segment lost 1 base and the V segment lost 5 bases, leaving 11 bases of the junction unmatched. The CDR3 here is CASSRPGLAGVGGTDTQYF. CDR3 nucleotides: TGTGCCAGCAGCCGACCGGGACTAGCGGGAGTGGGTGGCACAGATACGCAGTATTTT.

The V and J genes are TRBV11-2 and TRBJ2-1; TRBD2 matches at 9 bases. V lost 5 bases to trimming and J lost 5 bases; unmatched junction nucleotides: 7. The germline V gene encodes CDR1 SGHAT and CDR2 FQNNGV. This CDR3 region has 15 residues. CDR3 sequence reads: CASSPPPSGNNEQFF. For the CDR3, the DNA is TGTGCCAGCAGCCCGCCTCCTAGCGGGAACAATGAGCAGTTCTTC.

The CDR3 region has the DNA TGTGCCAGCACAACCCGGGGGATAGACAATGAGCAGTTCTTC. Translated: CASTTRGIDNEQFF. This sequence joins TRBV28 and TRBJ2-1; D might be TRBD2 (6 bases). In germline, CDR1 is MDHEN, CDR2 SYDVKM. CDR3 length: 14 residues. V dropped 7 bases and J dropped 5 bases, with 15 bases sitting between them.

The V and J genes are TRBV7-2 and TRBJ2-3, with TRBD2 matching over 8 bases. The CDR3 runs 14 residues. Germline V gene lookup returns CDR1 SGHTA and CDR2 FQGNSA. J lost 1 base, V lost 4 bases, and 1 base had no gene match. CDR3 sequence: CASSSTSGTDTQYF. CDR3 nucleotide sequence: TGTGCCAGCAGCTCGACTAGCGGCACAGATACGCAGTATTTT. Drawing the rest from reference TRBV7-2 and TRBJ2-3, the complete variable domain is GAGVSQSPSNKVTEKGKDVELRCDPISGHTALYWYRQSLGQGLEFLIYFQGNSAPDKSGLPSDRFSAERTGGSVSTLTIQRTQQEDSAVYLCASSSTSGTDTQYFGPGTRLTVL.

This chain uses TRBV12-1 with TRBJ1-2; TRBD1, as called in the table, went unchecked against the DNA. TRBV12-1 is a documented pseudogene. The CDR3 sequence is 16 residues long. The CDR3 reads CASTPTGYLHNYGYTF. CDR3 nucleotides: TGTGCCAGCACCCCGACAGGGTACTTACATAACTATGGCTACACCTTC.

This chain connects TRBV19 to TRBJ1-2, with D maybe TRBD1 (6 bases). Germline lookup yields CDR1 LNHDA and CDR2 SQIVND (reference sequence). V was clipped by 6 bases and J by 0 bases, with 11 bases between them. The CDR3 is 14 amino acids. CDR3 amino acids: CASSDRPANYGYTF. The CDR3 DNA sequence: TGTGCCAGTAGCGACAGGCCAGCTAACTATGGCTACACCTTC.

V gene TRBV4-3 combines with J gene TRBJ1-6, with D possibly TRBD1 on 5 matching bases. Trimming left V 3 bases short and J 5 bases short, with 14 bases between. The CDR3 has 16 residues. CDR1 is LGHNA, CDR2 YSLEER, per germline. The CDR3 sequence: CASSHLLETDNSPLHF. Written as DNA, the CDR3 is TGCGCCAGCAGCCATCTCTTAGAGACAGATAATTCACCCCTCCACTTT.

V gene TRBV7-9 combines with J gene TRBJ2-3; D might be TRBD2 (6 bases). The CDR3 spans 14 residues. With 1 base removed from V and 6 bases from J, the gap between germline ends came to 11 bases. Germline assignment: CDR1 SEHNR and CDR2 FQNEAQ (reference sequence). The CDR3 loop is CASSLGGLADTQYF. The CDR3 region has the DNA TGTGCCAGCAGCTTAGGTGGGCTAGCGGATACGCAGTATTTT.

The chain has TRBV30 and TRBJ1-6; D is undetermined. V lost 2 bases and J lost 0, with 8 bases in between. The CDR3 has 15 residues. The germline V gene has CDR1 GTSNPN and CDR2 SVGIG (reference sequence). The CDR3, as DNA: TGTGCCTGGAGTACTGAAAGCTCCTATAATTCACCCCTCCACTTT. Translating gives CAWSTESSYNSPLHF. Combining the CDR3 with reference TRBV30 and TRBJ1-6 gives the whole variable domain SQTIHQWPATLVQPVGSPLSLECTVEGTSNPNLYWYRQAAGRGLQLLFYSVGIGQISSEVPQNLSASRPQDRQFILSSKKLLLSDSGFYLCAWSTESSYNSPLHFGNGTRLTVT.

V gene TRBV7-2 combines with J gene TRBJ2-3, with D unclear. From germline, CDR1 is SGHTA and CDR2 FQGNSA. The CDR3 has 12 amino acids. Trimming pared 7 bases from V and 8 bases from J, leaving 13 bases between. The CDR3 is CASNLPRGTQYF. Written as DNA, the CDR3 is TGTGCCAGCAACCTACCCCGTGGTACGCAGTATTTT.

The chain uses TRBV5-1 and TRBJ2-7; D is unresolved. Trimming took off 4 bases at V and 2 bases at J, with 13 bases between the two ends. The CDR3 contains 14 residues. Germline CDR1 reads SGHRS; CDR2 reads YFSETQ. In DNA, the CDR3 is TGCGCCAGCAGCCCAGCCGCGGTACCCTACGAGCAGTACTTC. This codes for CASSPAAVPYEQYF. Full variable domain (outside the CDR3, taken from reference TRBV5-1 and TRBJ2-7): KAGVTQTPRYLIKTRGQQVTLSCSPISGHRSVSWYQQTPGQGLQFLFEYFSETQRNKGNFPGRFSGRQFSNSRSEMNVSTLELGDSALYLCASSPAAVPYEQYFGPGTRLTVT.

V and J are TRBV11-2 and TRBJ1-1; a weak D match, TRBD1 (5 bases). V was cut by 4 bases and J by 4 bases, with 16 bases left in between. The CDR3 spans 15 residues. The V gene's germline CDR1 is SGHAT and CDR2 FQNNGV. In nucleotides, the CDR3 is TGTGCCAGCAGCTACCTAGGGGCACGGGCCACTGAAGCTTTCTTT. It translates to CASSYLGARATEAFF. Looking up the rest from reference TRBV11-2 and TRBJ1-1 gives the full variable domain: EAGVAQSPRYKIIEKRQSVAFWCNPISGHATLYWYQQILGQGPKLLIQFQNNGVVDDSQLPKDRFSAERLKGVDSTLKIQPAKLEDSAVYLCASSYLGARATEAFFGQGTRLTVV.

The J gene is TRBJ1-4, the V gene TRBV6-6, with 8 bases aligning to TRBD1. The germline CDR1 and CDR2 sequences are MNHNY and SVGAGI (reference sequence). This CDR3 spans 14 amino acids. Germline trimming cut 6 bases from V and 7 bases from J; bases unmatched to any gene: 7. The CDR3 sequence: CASSRQGLFEKLFF. The CDR3 coding sequence is TGTGCCAGCAGCCGACAGGGGTTGTTTGAAAAACTGTTTTTT.

The V and J genes are TRBV5-1 and TRBJ1-6; D unresolved. V was pared by 1 base and J by 9 bases, with 17 bases between. The CDR3 extends over 16 amino acids. Germline assignment: CDR1 SGHRS and CDR2 YFSETQ. This chain's CDR3 is CASSLMSEALISPLHF. The CDR3, as DNA: TGCGCCAGCAGCTTGATGTCTGAGGCCCTCATTTCACCCCTCCACTTT.

The rearrangement uses TRBV18 and TRBJ2-5, with D uncertain. Trimming stripped 6 bases from V and 3 bases from J, with 17 bases between. From germline, CDR1 is KGHSH and CDR2 LQKENI. The length of the CDR3 is 15 residues. The CDR3 protein is CASSPPMAEKETQYF. The DNA of the CDR3 is TGTGCCAGCTCTCCGCCTATGGCGGAAAAAGAGACCCAGTACTTC.

The rearrangement links TRBV6-5 to TRBJ1-2; D might be TRBD1 (6 bases). Germline values: CDR1 MNHEY, CDR2 SVGAGI. The CDR3 consists of 14 residues. V was pared by 0 bases and J by 3 bases, with 8 bases between. The CDR3 DNA is TGTGCCAGCAGTTACTCACCAGGGGACTATGGCTACACCTTC. Translation: CASSYSPGDYGYTF.

The chain combines TRBV19 with TRBJ1-2, with D perhaps TRBD1 (6 bases). The CDR3 sequence is 13 residues long. CDR1 and CDR2 from the germline V gene are LNHDA and SQIVND (reference sequence). V lost 7 bases, J lost 8 bases, and 17 bases lay in between. The CDR3, as DNA: TGTGCCAGTAAGCAGGGGACGGTCGGCGGCTACACCTTC. This encodes CASKQGTVGGYTF.

Regarding this clone: Distinct nucleotide sequences in the sample also encode this CDR3. The chain combines TRBV7-8 with TRBJ1-3; 7 nucleotides agree with TRBD1. V dropped 5 bases and J dropped 2; count of bases not matched to a gene: 3. Per germline, CDR1 SGHVS and CDR2 FQNEAQ. The CDR3 spans 14 residues. CDR3 bases: TGTGCCAGCAGCCCCCAGGGGGCTGGAAACACCATATATTTT. It specifies CASSPQGAGNTIYF.

The V and J genes are TRBV25-1 and TRBJ2-7, with TRBD1 matching over 9 bases. The ends lost 3 bases at V and 5 bases at J; junction bases unmatched: 8. The CDR3 spans 15 residues. Per the germline V gene, CDR1 is MGHDK and CDR2 is SYGVNS. This chain's CDR3 is CASSEAGTGTDEQYF. The CDR3 DNA reads TGTGCCAGCAGTGAGGCCGGGACAGGGACGGACGAGCAGTACTTC.

The chain combines TRBV4-2 with TRBJ2-3, with 14 bases lining up with TRBD2. This CDR3 comprises 16 residues. The J segment lost 5 bases and the V segment lost 3 bases, leaving 4 bases of the junction unmatched. Germline V gives CDR1 LGHNA, CDR2 YNFKEQ. The DNA of the CDR3 is TGTGCCAGCAGCCACGGACTAGCGGGAGGAGTAGATACGCAGTATTTT. Residues: CASSHGLAGGVDTQYF.

The chain links TRBV4-2 to TRBJ1-1; no reliable D call. CDR3 length: 13 residues. The germline V and J ends were trimmed by 1 base and 3 bases, with 6 bases remaining between them. Germline V gene sequence: CDR1 LGHNA, CDR2 YNFKEQ. Here the CDR3 reads CASSQVTDTEAFF. The CDR3 DNA follows: TGTGCCAGCAGCCAAGTAACGGACACTGAAGCTTTCTTT.

CDR3 coding DNA: TGTGCCAGCAGTTACTTACGAGCGGGGAACACAGATACGCAGTATTTT. It codes for CASSYLRAGNTDTQYF. This chain uses TRBV6-5 with TRBJ2-3; 7 bases match TRBD2. J was trimmed by 2 bases and V by 1 base; bases with no gene match: 6. The germline V gene has CDR1 MNHEY and CDR2 SVGAGI. This CDR3 is built from 16 residues.

This sequence joins TRBV23-1 and TRBJ1-1; 7 bases agree with TRBD1. TRBV23-1 is given ORF status, its function remaining uncertain. The CDR3 has 11 residues. The trim removed 10 bases at V and 9 bases at J, leaving 8 bases unmatched. Written as DNA, the CDR3 is TGCGCCACACAGGGGCAGTGGAAAGCTTTCTTT. It is translated as CATQGQWKAFF.

This sequence joins TRBV7-9 and TRBJ1-2; D is perhaps TRBD1 (6 bases). There are 12 residues in the CDR3. Between the trimmed V and J ends, which lost 5 bases and 3 bases, there was a span of 7 bases. From germline, CDR1 is SEHNR and CDR2 FQNEAQ (reference sequence). The CDR3 coding sequence is TGTGCCAGCAGCCGGACAGACTATGGCTACACCTTC. This encodes CASSRTDYGYTF.

This clone was seen just once. This chain connects TRBV6-5 to TRBJ2-3, with TRBD2 matching over 9 bases. CDR1 and CDR2 from the germline V gene are MNHEY and SVGAGI. The CDR3 has 15 amino acids. The trim removed 4 bases at V and 3 bases at J, leaving 5 bases unmatched. The CDR3 DNA follows: TGTGCCAGCAGTTGGGGCGGGAGGGAAACAGATACGCAGTATTTT. Protein: CASSWGGRETDTQYF.

The chain is built from TRBV7-7 and TRBJ2-5; TRBD2 might be the D (7 bases). Trimming removed 3 bases at V and 5 bases at J, with 13 bases between. Germline V gene lookup returns CDR1 SSHAT and CDR2 FNYEAQ (reference sequence). The CDR3 is 14 residues long. The CDR3 sequence is CASSLAGRGETQYF. DNA of the CDR3: TGTGCCAGCAGCTTGGCAGGGAGGGGGGAGACCCAGTACTTC.

The chain joins TRBV5-1 to TRBJ2-1; 10 bases match TRBD2. V trimming: 3 bases; J trimming: 3 bases; junction bases outside the gene matches: 12. Germline assignment: CDR1 SGHRS and CDR2 YFSETQ. The CDR3 sequence is 18 residues long. CDR3 coding DNA: TGCGCCAGCAGCTCGGAAGGTGGACTAGCGGAGAACTACAATGAGCAGTTCTTC. Translated, it gives CASSSEGGLAENYNEQFF.

The V gene is TRBV30, the J gene TRBJ1-6, with 7 bases that match TRBD1. Germline V gene data show CDR1 as GTSNPN and CDR2 as SVGIG (reference sequence). The trim removed 2 bases at V and 12 bases at J, leaving 10 bases unmatched. The CDR3 spans 14 residues. CDR3 sequence: CAWSLGGLSVPLHF. In DNA, the CDR3 is TGTGCCTGGAGTTTAGGGGGCTTGAGTGTACCCCTCCACTTT.

The chain combines TRBV30 with TRBJ1-2; 8 bases fit TRBD1. V shed 3 bases and J 4 bases; nucleotides not matched to a gene: 7. Per germline, CDR1 GTSNPN and CDR2 SVGIG (reference sequence). The CDR3 spans 14 residues. The CDR3 loop reads CAWRKATGGYGYTF. The CDR3 DNA is TGTGCCTGGAGAAAAGCCACAGGGGGCTATGGCTACACCTTC.

The chain is built from TRBV27 and TRBJ2-1, with TRBD2 identical over 10 bases. This CDR3 has 16 amino acids. The V and J ends lost 2 bases and 4 bases, in that order; junction bases with no gene match: 5. The germline V gene has CDR1 MNHEY and CDR2 SMNVEV (reference sequence). In DNA form, the CDR3 reads TGTGCCAGCAGTTTAATTCTAGCGGGGGTGTACAATGAGCAGTTCTTC. This gives the protein CASSLILAGVYNEQFF.